Below, one T cell receptor (beta chain) is given with its context. Its target is not known. The read ends 3 residues before the CDR3 terminus; that terminus is restored from the germline J gene. Clones were sequenced by immunoSEQ multiplex PCR, and TCRdb holds only the in-frame ones, with some missing. Its table lists about 17,000 clones. These data come from a study of T cells in women clearing cervical HPV infection. The wider study: Case blood drawn at lesion detection; control blood after infection cleared. Whole-study results and caveats: CIN3+ cases had significantly higher TCR repertoire richness than controls, but evenness did not differ. Timing of associations relative to infection is unclear; T-cell subsets were not isolated.

Germline CDR1 reads DFQATT; CDR2 reads SNEGSKA (reference sequence). The V segment lost 5 bases and the J segment 4 bases; nucleotides outside the gene matches: 10. The CDR3 runs 16 residues. The sequence came from a woman aged 18-70 years with a cervical HPV16 infection that either progressed to CIN3+ or cleared (not recorded which). The sequenced material came from blood buffy coat. The rearrangement links TRBV20-1 to TRBJ2-3; 12 bases align to TRBD2. The part of the CDR3 DNA that was read is TGCAGTGCTCTTATACGACTAGCGGGAGAGGCAGATACG. It translates to CSALIRLAGEADT. The complete CDR3 reads CSALIRLAGEADTQYF.